One and the same sample provided the 17 T cell receptor beta chains below, sequenced in a study of regulatory T cells in long-lasting Graves disease. In building TCR beta libraries, iRepertoire HTBI primers were used together with Arm-PCR of CDR3 regions. In TCRdb, the multiplex PCR reads were re-called with MiXCR into one record per CDR3 protein. The sample has 400,000 to 450,000 distinct CDR3 sequences; around 20% are singletons. Stated time point: persistent/refractory GD, antithyroid drugs over 5 years with positive TRAb. Isolated PBMC RNA provided the starting material for the TCR library. Sequencing was performed on peripheral blood mononuclear cells (PBMCs), taken when the disease was refractory, from a patient treated with antithyroid drugs. The receptors here all came from a female donor with Graves disease.

This clonotype was detected only a few times. The chain recombines TRBV6-1 with TRBJ2-7; 10 bases map to TRBD2. CDR1 is MNHNS and CDR2 is SASEGT in the germline V gene. The ends lost 9 bases at V and 2 bases at J; junction bases unmatched: 4. The CDR3 is 13 amino acids. The CDR3 region has the DNA TGTGCCAGTCTTACTAGCGGGACCTACGAGCAGTACTTC. Encoded protein: CASLTSGTYEQYF.

This clonotype came up many times. The rearrangement uses TRBV28 and TRBJ1-1; perhaps TRBD1 as D (6 bases). Between the trimmed V and J ends, which lost 0 bases and 4 bases, there was a span of 15 bases. The CDR3 has 16 amino acids. The germline CDR1 and CDR2 sequences are MDHEN and SYDVKM. CDR3 loop: CASSLWRGVRGTEAFF. As DNA, the CDR3 is TGTGCCAGCAGTTTATGGAGGGGGGTTCGCGGCACTGAAGCTTTCTTT.

A few counts support this clonotype. The chain couples TRBV18 to TRBJ2-7; TRBD2 matches at 7 bases. This CDR3 has 15 residues. V was clipped by 3 bases and J by 3 bases; unmatched bases: 8. Germline V gene sequence: CDR1 KGHSH, CDR2 LQKENI. In nucleotides, the CDR3 is TGTGCCAGCTCACCGTCCGGGAGGCCAGACTACGAGCAGTACTTC. Residues: CASSPSGRPDYEQYF.

The chain combines TRBV29-1 with TRBJ1-4, with no clear D. Trimming shortened V by 6 bases and J by 0 bases, and 11 bases separated the two germline ends. CDR3 size: 14 residues. The germline V gene encodes CDR1 SQVTM and CDR2 ANQGSEA. The CDR3 DNA sequence: TGCAGCGTCGCTGGACTTTCAACTAATGAAAAACTGTTTTTT. It encodes CSVAGLSTNEKLFF.

Details on this clonotype: A much larger clonotype is one base distant, so this may be a read error. The gene calls are TRBV20-1 and TRBJ1-4; D remains ambiguous. The CDR3 runs 12 residues. Germline V gene data show CDR1 as DFQATT and CDR2 as SNEGSKA (reference sequence). The CDR3 DNA is TGCAGTGCTAGAGATAGTAATGAAAGACTGTTTTTT. It codes for CSARDSNERLFF.

This clonotype has more than one count but fewer than ten. The chain uses TRBV28 and TRBJ2-7; 10 bases are a match to TRBD2. CDR3 size: 14 residues. With 5 bases clipped from V and 11 bases from J, the junction kept 12 bases outside the gene matches. Germline lookup yields CDR1 MDHEN and CDR2 SYDVKM. Written as DNA, the CDR3 is TGTGCCAGCAGTCAGGAGGCTAGCGGGAGAAAGGAGTACTTC. This sequence encodes CASSQEASGRKEYF.

This clonotype was seen only a few times. As DNA, the CDR3 is TGTGCCAGCAGCTCAGCTCGACAGGGATTTAGCTATGGCTACACCTTC. It is translated as CASSSARQGFSYGYTF. V usage is TRBV7-9 and J usage is TRBJ1-2, with 7 bases identical to TRBD1. The CDR3 contains 16 residues. Germline loops: CDR1 SEHNR, CDR2 FQNEAQ (reference sequence). The V segment lost 4 bases and the J segment 4 bases; nucleotides outside the gene matches: 12.

The rearrangement joins TRBV6-1 to TRBJ2-7, with a weak D call TRBD2 (5 bases). The CDR3 totals 16 residues. Germline V gives CDR1 MNHNS, CDR2 SASEGT. Trimming took 6 bases from V and 5 from J, leaving 23 bases between them. In DNA form, the CDR3 reads TGTGCCAGCAGCAACGAACCGGGGTCACTTAGTAACGAGCAGTACTTC. Encoded protein: CASSNEPGSLSNEQYF.

This clonotype showed up many times. The CDR3 reads CASTRQRTSSGANVLTF. In DNA, the CDR3 is TGTGCCAGCACTAGACAGCGTACGAGCTCTGGGGCCAACGTCCTGACTTTC. The chain employs TRBV2 and TRBJ2-6, with D possibly TRBD1 on 5 matching bases. V was pared by 7 bases and J by 0 bases, with 16 bases between. CDR1 SNHLY and CDR2 FYNNEI come from the germline V gene. The CDR3 spans 17 residues.

The rearrangement uses TRBV10-3 and TRBJ1-1; 7 bases map to TRBD1. This CDR3 has 13 residues. V was pared by 2 bases and J by 4 bases, with 1 base of the junction left unmatched. From germline, CDR1 is ENHRY and CDR2 SYGVKD. DNA of the CDR3: TGTGCCATCAGTGAGCAGGGGGGCACTGAAGCTTTCTTT. Protein: CAISEQGGTEAFF.

This clonotype has more than one count but fewer than ten. The V call is TRBV7-9, the J call TRBJ2-7; TRBD2 might be the D (5 bases). The V gene's germline CDR1 is SEHNR and CDR2 FQNEAQ (reference sequence). V lost 0 bases, J lost 5 bases, and 8 bases lay in between. The CDR3 runs 13 residues. The CDR3 DNA reads TGTGCCAGCAGCTTAGCGGGAGTACACGAGCAGTACTTC. This sequence encodes CASSLAGVHEQYF.

As for this clonotype: A much larger clonotype is one base distant, so this may be a read error. V is TRBV28 and J is TRBJ1-4; D gene ambiguous. The CDR3 contains 13 residues. The germline V gene has CDR1 MDHEN and CDR2 SYDVKM. CDR3 sequence (DNA): TGTGCCAGCAGTTTATTCACTAATGGAAAACTGTTTTTT. Its protein is CASSLFTNGKLFF.

The chain uses TRBV7-2 and TRBJ1-6, with 7 bases fitting TRBD1. CDR1 is SGHTA, CDR2 FQGNSA, per germline. V lost 7 bases, J lost 5 bases, and 5 bases stayed unmatched. The CDR3 runs 14 residues. The CDR3 region has the DNA TGTGCCAGCACCCAGGGGGGAGATAATTCACCCCTCCACTTT. Protein: CASTQGGDNSPLHF.

V is TRBV6-1 and J is TRBJ2-7, with 7 bases lining up with TRBD2. Germline V lookup: CDR1 MNHNS, CDR2 SASEGT. Trimming removed 6 bases from V and 7 bases from J; junction bases left unmatched: 15. CDR3 length equals 15 residues. CDR3 residues: CASRTDGTTGREQYF. DNA of the CDR3: TGTGCCAGCAGAACCGATGGGACTACCGGGAGGGAGCAGTACTTC.

The genes are TRBV18 and TRBJ2-5; TRBD1 aligns across 7 bases. The CDR3 loop spans 16 amino acids. Germline V gene data show CDR1 as KGHSH and CDR2 as LQKENI. V lost 3 bases and J lost 2; bases outside the gene matches: 9. CDR3 sequence reads: CASSPPGTAIQETQYF. DNA for the CDR3: TGTGCCAGCTCACCGCCCGGGACAGCGATACAAGAGACCCAGTACTTC.

A few counts support this clonotype. The rearrangement uses TRBV5-4 and TRBJ1-2; the match to TRBD1 covers 9 bases. Unmatched junction bases numbered 11, after V lost 4 bases and J lost 7 bases. The CDR3 covers 15 residues. Germline assignment: CDR1 SGHNT and CDR2 YYREEE (reference sequence). Here the CDR3 DNA reads TGTGCCAGCAGCCCCTCCGGGACAGGGCTTTCTGGCTACACCTTC. It encodes CASSPSGTGLSGYTF.

This clonotype was counted ten times or more. The chain carries TRBV11-2 and TRBJ2-5, with D possibly being TRBD2 (6 bases). Per germline, CDR1 SGHAT and CDR2 FQNNGV. V lost 2 bases, J lost 1 base, and 23 bases lay in between. This CDR3 is 19 amino acids long. CDR3 residues: CASSLYGRIGEWSQETQYF. CDR3 nucleotide sequence: TGTGCCAGCAGCTTATACGGGAGAATTGGCGAGTGGAGCCAAGAGACCCAGTACTTC.